The 17 T cell receptor beta chains presented below share a single source sample, sequenced in a study of CD8+CD57+ T cells in acquired aplastic anemia. Genomic DNA acted as the template from which TCR beta VDJ combination and CDR3 sequence profiling were carried out. TCRdb re-called the reads with MiXCR, one entry per CDR3 protein. Among 200,000 or so distinct CDR3 sequences, roughly 45% were seen once, and the ten largest hold just under 20%. Patients sequenced had flow cytometry evidence of CD8+CD57+ cell expansion. Sequences were obtained from sorted CD4+, CD8+, or CD8+CD57+ T cells (not recorded which) from PBMCs. The source of these receptors is a human donor with aplastic anemia.

This sequence joins TRBV5-1 and TRBJ2-1, with 15 bases aligning to TRBD2. The V segment lost 5 bases and the J segment 0 bases; nucleotides outside the gene matches: 6. Germline V gene lookup returns CDR1 SGHRS and CDR2 YFSETQ. This CDR3 is built from 18 residues. The CDR3 bases are TGCGCCAGCAGACCGGGACTAGCGGGGGGATCCTCCTACAATGAGCAGTTCTTC. Protein product: CASRPGLAGGSSYNEQFF.

There are many counts of this clonotype. This chain joins TRBV12-3 or TRBV12-4 and TRBJ2-3; 7 bases agree with TRBD1. The V gene end was trimmed by 0 bases and the J gene end by 0 bases; junction bases not matched to a gene: 3. CDR3 length: 16 amino acids. The CDR3 is CASSLAGTASTDTQYF. DNA for the CDR3: TGTGCCAGCAGTTTAGCAGGGACAGCTAGCACAGATACGCAGTATTTT.

The chain combines TRBV5-6 with TRBJ2-1; tentatively, D is TRBD1 (6 bases). The CDR3 covers 16 residues. Germline V lookup: CDR1 SGHDT, CDR2 YYEEEE. Between the trimmed V and J ends, which lost 4 bases and 0 bases, there was a span of 14 bases. The CDR3 DNA reads TGTGCCAGCAGCGCCGACAGGATCAGCTCCTACAATGAGCAGTTCTTC. This gives the protein CASSADRISSYNEQFF. The variable domain in full, completed from reference TRBV5-6 and TRBJ2-1, reads DAGVTQSPTHLIKTRGQQVTLRCSPKSGHDTVSWYQQALGQGPQFIFQYYEEEERQRGNFPDRFSGHQFPNYSSELNVNALLLGDSALYLCASSADRISSYNEQFFGPGTRLTVL.

The V and J genes are TRBV7-8 and TRBJ2-7; 13 nucleotides line up with TRBD2. Unmatched junction bases numbered 6, after V lost 5 bases and J lost 5 bases. Germline CDR1 SGHVS, CDR2 FQNEAQ. The CDR3 has 15 amino acids. The CDR3 sequence: CASSRRTSGGNEQYF. The CDR3 DNA follows: TGTGCCAGCAGCCGACGGACTAGCGGGGGAAACGAGCAGTACTTC.

J is TRBJ2-2 and V is TRBV7-8; TRBD2 matches at 8 bases. The germline V gene has CDR1 SGHVS and CDR2 FQNEAQ. This CDR3 contains 16 residues. Trimming at V came to 5 bases and at J to 4 bases, leaving 9 bases not matched to a gene. CDR3 protein: CASSPAREGRTGELFF. The CDR3 bases are TGTGCCAGCAGCCCCGCTCGGGAGGGACGCACCGGGGAGCTGTTTTTT.

This clonotype was found many times. The chain employs TRBV20-1 and TRBJ1-4; TRBD1 is a possible D gene (5 bases). CDR1 is DFQATT, CDR2 SNEGSKA, per germline (reference sequence). The CDR3 totals 11 residues. Trimming left V 6 bases short and J 8 bases short, with 10 bases between. The CDR3 sequence is CSASGVEKLFF. The CDR3 nucleotides are TGCAGTGCCTCGGGGGTCGAAAAACTGTTTTTT.

This clonotype was detected a few times. The CDR3 DNA reads TGTGCCAGCAGCGCCGGGTCCTTCTACGAGCAGTACTTC. Translating it yields CASSAGSFYEQYF. This chain links TRBV9 with TRBJ2-7, with D unclear. The V end was cut by 3 bases, the J end by 3 bases, with 10 bases between. The CDR3 loop spans 13 amino acids. CDR1 and CDR2 (germline): SGDLS, YYNGEE.

V is TRBV14 and J is TRBJ1-2, with 7 bases that match TRBD1. J was trimmed by 4 bases and V by 0 bases; bases with no gene match: 2. CDR1 and CDR2 (germline): SGHDN, FVKESK. This CDR3 has 14 amino acids. The CDR3 sequence is CASSQDNRGYGYTF. Here the CDR3 DNA reads TGTGCCAGCAGCCAAGACAACAGGGGCTATGGCTACACCTTC.

J is TRBJ2-7 and V is TRBV24-1; D might be TRBD2 (7 bases). The CDR3 has 16 residues. Trimming took off 6 bases at V and 1 base at J, with 18 bases between the two ends. CDR1 is KGHDR, CDR2 SFDVKD, per germline. The CDR3 nucleotides are TGTGCCACCAGTCCCCTCTGGCGGGGGCTTTCCTACGAGCAGTACTTC. It codes for CATSPLWRGLSYEQYF.

V and J are TRBV6-6 and TRBJ1-2; D is perhaps TRBD1 (5 bases). Germline-derived CDR1 and CDR2 are MNHNY and SVGAGI (reference sequence). This CDR3 region has 15 residues. With 2 bases removed from V and 0 bases from J, the gap between germline ends came to 10 bases. The CDR3 region is CASSYDSATNYGYTF. The CDR3 region has the DNA TGTGCCAGCAGTTACGACAGCGCTACTAACTATGGCTACACCTTC.

V gene TRBV7-8 combines with J gene TRBJ2-5, with 7 bases fitting TRBD1. The length of the CDR3 is 15 residues. CDR1 is SGHVS and CDR2 is FQNEAQ in the germline V gene. Trimming removed 5 bases from V and 2 bases from J; junction bases left unmatched: 8. In DNA, the CDR3 is TGTGCCAGCAGCCCTCATCCGGGACAGCAAGAGACCCAGTACTTC. Translating it yields CASSPHPGQQETQYF.

The V call is TRBV20-1, the J call TRBJ2-1, with D possibly matching TRBD2 (5 bases). Trimming shortened V by 2 bases and J by 9 bases, and 8 bases separated the two germline ends. CDR3 length: 11 residues. From germline, CDR1 is DFQATT and CDR2 SNEGSKA (reference sequence). Here the CDR3 reads CSARSGTEQFF. The CDR3 DNA sequence: TGCAGTGCTAGAAGCGGTACTGAGCAGTTCTTC.

As regards this clonotype: The conserved closing phenylalanine or tryptophan is absent in this CDR3, likely reflecting a read error. CDR3 in amino acids: CASSPGTDYGYTL. CDR3 DNA: TGTGCCAGCAGCCCCGGGACGGACTATGGCTACACCCTC. This chain connects TRBV7-9 to TRBJ1-2, with D tentatively TRBD1 (5 bases). The V end lost 5 bases, the J end lost 3 bases, and 10 bases lay between the germline ends. The germline gives CDR1 SEHNR, CDR2 FQNEAQ (reference sequence). The CDR3 has 13 residues.

This clonotype has just a few counts. This chain links TRBV9 with TRBJ1-1, with no clear D. The CDR3 contains 12 residues. V lost 4 bases and J 3 bases, leaving 7 bases between the germline ends. Germline V CDR1 and CDR2: SGDLS, YYNGEE. CDR3 protein: CASSSRDTEAFF. CDR3 DNA: TGTGCCAGCAGCTCGAGGGACACTGAAGCTTTCTTT.

This clonotype was observed many times. The genes are TRBV6-1 and TRBJ2-2; TRBD1 aligns across 9 bases. The CDR3 covers 15 residues. Germline-derived CDR1 and CDR2 are MNHNS and SASEGT. Losses at the gene ends were 5 bases for V and 7 bases for J; bases not matched to a gene: 8. This CDR3 reads CASSRGQGFGGELFF. CDR3 coding DNA: TGTGCCAGCAGTAGAGGACAGGGGTTCGGCGGGGAGCTGTTTTTT.

This clonotype has ten or more counts. V and J are TRBV19 and TRBJ1-1; D gene unclear. In germline, CDR1 is LNHDA, CDR2 SQIVND (reference sequence). Trimming took off 4 bases at V and 11 bases at J, with 11 bases between the two ends. The CDR3 runs 11 residues. CDR3 DNA sequence: TGTGCCAGTAGTACCCCCGGTCCCGCTTTCTTT. Residues: CASSTPGPAFF.

There are a few counts of this clonotype. This sequence may be a read error, since a much larger clone differs from it by one base. The genes are TRBV5-6 and TRBJ1-5; D remains ambiguous. Germline assignment: CDR1 SGHDT and CDR2 YYEEEE. Trimming left V 3 bases short and J 11 bases short, with 0 bases between. This CDR3 is 8 amino acids long. In DNA form, the CDR3 reads TGTGCCAGCAGCTCCCAGCATTTT. Its protein is CASSSQHF.